This entry lists 6 T cell receptor beta chains sequenced from one sample in a study of blood T cell repertoires in COVID-19. The table came from immunoSEQ multiplex PCR; TCRdb's copy has only in-frame clones and leaves some out. The sample carries about 370,000 clones, more than 80% recorded once. Sequencing input: peripheral blood. These receptors were obtained from a woman in her twenties or thirties with COVID-19, enrolled during active disease.

The rearrangement joins TRBV9 to TRBJ2-2; D possibly corresponds to TRBD1 (5 bases). The ends were cut back, 3 bases at V and 7 bases at J, with 7 bases in the middle. The CDR3 consists of 12 residues. The germline V gene has CDR1 SGDLS and CDR2 YYNGEE. CDR3 sequence reads: CASSEGYGELFF. The CDR3 coding sequence is TGTGCCAGCAGCGAGGGGTACGGGGAGCTGTTTTTT.

The V gene is TRBV6-4, the J gene TRBJ2-3, with 10 bases matching TRBD1. The V segment lost 1 base and the J segment 4 bases; nucleotides outside the gene matches: 8. Germline CDR1 MRHNA, CDR2 SNTAGT. The CDR3 has 17 residues. The CDR3 DNA reads as TGTGCCAGCAGTGACTTAAGACAGGGGGCATCCCCAGATACGCAGTATTTT. It is translated as CASSDLRQGASPDTQYF.

This sequence joins TRBV19 and TRBJ1-2, with TRBD1 matching over 9 bases. V trimming: 3 bases; J trimming: 4 bases; junction bases outside the gene matches: 6. CDR1 is LNHDA, CDR2 SQIVND, per germline (reference sequence). The CDR3 consists of 15 residues. CDR3 DNA sequence: TGTGCCAGTAGTATTGGGACAGGGCCTAGCTATGGCTACACCTTC. Translated: CASSIGTGPSYGYTF. Combining the CDR3 with reference TRBV19 and TRBJ1-2 gives the whole variable domain DGGITQSPKYLFRKEGQNVTLSCEQNLNHDAMYWYRQDPGQGLRLIYYSQIVNDFQKGDIAEGYSVSREKKESFPLTVTSAQKNPTAFYLCASSIGTGPSYGYTFGSGTRLTVV.

This clone came up a few times. The V gene is TRBV15, the J gene TRBJ1-1, with D perhaps TRBD1 (6 bases). Per the germline V gene, CDR1 is LNHNV and CDR2 is YYDKDF (reference sequence). This CDR3 spans 14 amino acids. Trimming left V 3 bases short and J 3 bases short, with 11 bases between. The CDR3 DNA sequence: TGTGCCACCAGCAGGAAGGCAGGGGACACTGAAGCTTTCTTT. Residues: CATSRKAGDTEAFF.

V gene TRBV27 combines with J gene TRBJ1-6; maybe TRBD1 (5 bases). This CDR3 has 16 residues. In germline, CDR1 is MNHEY, CDR2 SMNVEV (reference sequence). Trimming cost V 1 base and J 5 bases, with 12 bases left between them. The CDR3, as DNA: TGTGCCAGCAGTTTATGGCAGGGCTTGGATAATTCACCCCTCCACTTT. Its translation: CASSLWQGLDNSPLHF.

This sequence joins TRBV18 and TRBJ2-7; TRBD2 matches at 11 bases. Germline V gives CDR1 KGHSH, CDR2 LQKENI. The CDR3 loop spans 15 amino acids. Losses at the gene ends were 6 bases for V and 3 bases for J; bases not matched to a gene: 7. The CDR3 sequence is CASSLGLAENYEQYV. The CDR3 DNA is TGTGCCAGCTCCCTGGGACTAGCGGAGAACTACGAGCAGTACGTC.